The clone carrying this T cell receptor beta chain was detected only a few times. Its antigen is undetermined. The data originate from a study of CD8 T cells in ankylosing spondylitis. TCRdb itself ran the 5' RACE reads through MiXCR, one entry per CDR3 protein. The sample records hundreds of thousands of distinct CDR3 sequences, 12% being singletons. Whole-study findings and limits: A motif of 7 or 8 highly homologous TCR beta variants was seen as apparently characteristic of ankylosing spondylitis blood.

Trimming shortened V by 2 bases and J by 2 bases, and 15 bases separated the two germline ends. Germline CDR1 reads MNHNS; CDR2 reads SASEGT. The CDR3 has 16 residues. The TCR comes from a male donor with ankylosing spondylitis. Sequencing used blood, either unsorted or a sorted T cell fraction (not recorded which). The chain recombines TRBV6-1 with TRBJ1-2; D might be TRBD1 (6 bases). In nucleotides, the CDR3 is TGTGCCAGCAGTGAATTACAGGGAGCCGCGAACTATGGCTACACCTTC. Protein product: CASSELQGAANYGYTF.